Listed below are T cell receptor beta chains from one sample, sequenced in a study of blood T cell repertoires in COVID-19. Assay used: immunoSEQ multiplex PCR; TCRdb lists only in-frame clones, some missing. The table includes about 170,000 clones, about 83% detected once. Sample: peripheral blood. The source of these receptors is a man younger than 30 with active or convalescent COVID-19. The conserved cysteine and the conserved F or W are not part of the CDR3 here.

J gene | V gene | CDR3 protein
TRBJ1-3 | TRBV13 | ASSTRDRGLFGNTIY
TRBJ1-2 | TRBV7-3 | ASSYLPGPQYGYT
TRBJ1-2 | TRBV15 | ATTSGGLYGYT
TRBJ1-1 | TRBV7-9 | ASSFAGTGAGAF
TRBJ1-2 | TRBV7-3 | ASSLLPQLGGGDIYGYT
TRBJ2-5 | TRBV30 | AWRPRWDQETQY
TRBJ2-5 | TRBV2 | ASSILGVETQY
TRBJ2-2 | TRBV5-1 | ASSFREANTGELF
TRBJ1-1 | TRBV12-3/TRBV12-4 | ASRGQLQAEAF
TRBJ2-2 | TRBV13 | ASSYVLAGSNTGELF
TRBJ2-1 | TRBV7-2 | ASSPGGDLNEQF
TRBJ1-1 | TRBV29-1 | SVERAAGGTEAF
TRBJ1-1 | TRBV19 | ASSMGEGWTEAF
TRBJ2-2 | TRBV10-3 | AISGGENTGELF
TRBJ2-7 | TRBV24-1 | ATSDLSRDEQY
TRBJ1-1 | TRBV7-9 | ASRRGPHTEAF
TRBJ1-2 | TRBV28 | ASSFRDSYGYT
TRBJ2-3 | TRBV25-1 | ASIPGRGPTDTQY
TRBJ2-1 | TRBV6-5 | ASSHLAGDYNEQF
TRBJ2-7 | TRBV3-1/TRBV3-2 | ASSHGTSGIYEQY
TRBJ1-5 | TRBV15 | ATSRPSGGRTGNQPQH
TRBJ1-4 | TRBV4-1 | ASSQPDRGQREKLF
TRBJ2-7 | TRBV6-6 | ASSRSDSGTGDSYEQY
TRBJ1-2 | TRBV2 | ASGRRDAQRLGYT
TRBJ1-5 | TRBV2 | ASTREGSGPPH
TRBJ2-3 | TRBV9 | ASSVGSPDTQY
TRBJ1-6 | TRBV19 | ASLSTGTGDSSPLH
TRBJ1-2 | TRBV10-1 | ASSGYRYGYT
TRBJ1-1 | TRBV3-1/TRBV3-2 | ASSRYPDRVDTEAF
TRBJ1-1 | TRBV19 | ASSPKQGGEAF
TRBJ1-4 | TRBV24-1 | ATSAGDRGRQDEKLF
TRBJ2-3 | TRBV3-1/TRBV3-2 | ASSHGGRRLTDTQY
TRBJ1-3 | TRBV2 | ASSLIAGNTIY
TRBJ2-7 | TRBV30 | AWSKGLARYEQY
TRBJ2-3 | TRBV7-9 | ASSNLAGHTDTQY
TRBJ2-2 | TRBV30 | AWSLPGGTGELF
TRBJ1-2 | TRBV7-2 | ASSLDSGTGSGYT
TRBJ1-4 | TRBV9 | ASSRGQGDNEKLF
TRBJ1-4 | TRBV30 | AWSMQGEKLF
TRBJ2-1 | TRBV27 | ASSLRASGGNNEQF
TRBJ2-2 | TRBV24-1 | ATSDLLEGIGELF
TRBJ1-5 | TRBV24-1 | ATSDMTDNQPQH
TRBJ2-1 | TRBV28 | ASSFTLAGGQNEQF
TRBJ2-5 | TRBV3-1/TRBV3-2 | ASSRLGQRTQETQY
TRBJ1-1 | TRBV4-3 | ASSQGDRRGTEAF